These 2 T cell receptor beta chains were all obtained from the same sample, sequenced in a study of OX40 agonist ivuxolimab in advanced cancers. Here immunoSEQ multiplex PCR was the method, and the copy in TCRdb shows in-frame clones only, minus some. The table has tens of thousands of clones, roughly 90% seen once. Sequenced here: CD4+ or CD8+ T cells sorted from blood, sampled in a trial of the OX40 agonist ivuxolimab. All receptors come from an adult with an advanced solid tumor such as melanoma, head and neck, liver or kidney cancer.

Comment on this clone: Relative to the germline gene, one junction end is altered; a read error may explain this. This sequence joins TRBV7-2 and TRBJ2-5; 8 bases match TRBD2. The germline CDR1 and CDR2 sequences are SGHTA and FQGNSA. CDR3 length: 14 residues. Here the CDR3 DNA reads TGTGCCAGCAGCGTAGCGGGACGACTGGCGACCCAGTACTTC. Its protein is CASSVAGRLATQYF. Complete variable domain (other parts from reference TRBV7-2 and TRBJ2-5): GAGVSQSPSNKVTEKGKDVELRCDPISGHTALYWYRQSLGQGLEFLIYFQGNSAPDKSGLPSDRFSAERTGGSVSTLTIQRTQQEDSAVYLCASSVAGRLATQYFGPGTRLLVL.

The gene calls are TRBV18 and TRBJ2-3; 8 nucleotides line up with TRBD2. The junction had 3 bases not matched to a gene; V was cut back by 1 base and J by 3 bases. Germline lookup yields CDR1 KGHSH and CDR2 LQKENI. The CDR3 sequence is 15 residues long. The CDR3 bases are TGTGCCAGCTCACCACTCCCTAGCGGGACAGATACGCAGTATTTT. Translation: CASSPLPSGTDTQYF.